This T cell receptor beta chain was captured in a study of T cells after yellow fever vaccination. Per germline, CDR1 LGHNA and CDR2 YSLEER. V dropped 2 bases and J dropped 6 bases, with 22 bases sitting between them. This CDR3 spans 17 amino acids. This clonotype has a count of ten or more. Its antigen is currently unknown. Synthesis of TCR cDNA relied on 5'RACE template switching, which attached a universal primer site and UMIs. One entry per CDR3 protein results from TCRdb running MiXCR on the 5' RACE reads. The table includes 250,000 or so distinct CDR3 sequences, about 3.9% detected once. Study outcomes and limitations: Subsequent to the booster, the majority of primary-vaccination clones reappeared (about 97% CD4, 88% CD8).

The gene calls are TRBV4-3 and TRBJ1-1; weak D call: TRBD1 (5 bases). The sample in question was PBMCs, obtained 15 days after the yellow fever booster vaccination. This receptor was obtained from a man aged 18-30 years who received the YFV17D yellow fever vaccine. The CDR3 DNA follows: TGCGCCAGCAGCCAAAGGGATCTAGGGGAGTTCGCCGCTGAAGCTTTCTTT. Amino acids: CASSQRDLGEFAAEAFF.